The 23 T cell receptor beta chains below all came from one sample that was sequenced in a study of neurological immune-mediated disorders. TCRdb re-analysed the 5' RACE reads in MiXCR, keeping a single row per CDR3 protein. The sample has 48,000 or so distinct CDR3 sequences, 10% to 13% seen once. Sequences were obtained from PBMCs. The origin of the receptors is a woman aged 40 to 50 with HTLV-1-associated myelopathy (HAM/TSP).

This clonotype was counted ten times or more. The chain couples TRBV5-4 to TRBJ2-3, with TRBD2 identical over 8 bases. The CDR3 covers 15 residues. Trimming removed 7 bases from V and 0 bases from J; junction bases left unmatched: 7. Germline CDR1 is SGHNT and CDR2 is YYREEE (reference sequence). The CDR3 nucleotides read TGTGCCAGCTCTTTCGGGGGGGGAAGCACAGATACGCAGTATTTT. Amino acid sequence: CASSFGGGSTDTQYF.

This clonotype was seen ten or more times. J is TRBJ2-3 and V is TRBV5-1, with D hard to call. This CDR3 spans 13 amino acids. CDR1 is SGHRS, CDR2 YFSETQ, per germline. The V gene lost 2 bases and the J gene lost 2 bases, with 6 bases spanning the gap. As DNA, the CDR3 is TGCGCCAGCAGCTTCGAGATCACAGATACGCAGTATTTT. It specifies CASSFEITDTQYF.

Ten or more counts support this clonotype. The chain recombines TRBV9 with TRBJ2-1, with D possibly being TRBD1 (6 bases). There are 15 residues in the CDR3. Germline-derived CDR1 and CDR2 are SGDLS and YYNGEE. The ends were cut back, 3 bases at V and 9 bases at J, with 19 bases in the middle. CDR3 residues: CASSAPGAALGEQFF. The CDR3 nucleotides read TGTGCCAGCAGCGCCCCAGGGGCGGCTCTCGGTGAGCAGTTCTTC.

Ten or more counts support this clonotype. V gene TRBV27 combines with J gene TRBJ2-5; D remains ambiguous. This CDR3 comprises 13 residues. Trimming shortened V by 3 bases and J by 5 bases, and 10 bases separated the two germline ends. CDR1 and CDR2 (germline): MNHEY, SMNVEV (reference sequence). CDR3 DNA: TGTGCCAGCAGTTTCCGGGTAGGGGAGACCCAGTACTTC. Translation: CASSFRVGETQYF.

This clonotype was recorded at least ten times. The chain combines TRBV18 with TRBJ1-2; no definite D call. Trimming shortened V by 2 bases and J by 7 bases, and 14 bases separated the two germline ends. The CDR3 is 14 amino acids. Germline V gives CDR1 KGHSH, CDR2 LQKENI. In DNA, the CDR3 is TGTGCCAGCTCACCAGGTGGTGGGTCAGCTGGCTACACCTTC. This sequence encodes CASSPGGGSAGYTF. The full variable domain, completed using reference TRBV18 and TRBJ1-2, is NAGVMQNPRHLVRRRGQEARLRCSPMKGHSHVYWYRQLPEEGLKFMVYLQKENIIDESGMPKERFSAEFPKEGPSILRIQQVVRGDSAAYFCASSPGGGSAGYTFGSGTRLTVV.

This clonotype showed up many times. CDR3 amino acids: CASSQESPSSTDTQYF. CDR3 DNA: TGTGCCAGCAGCCAAGAATCACCGTCGAGCACAGATACGCAGTATTTT. This chain uses TRBV4-2 with TRBJ2-3; D uncertain. Germline V gene sequence: CDR1 LGHNA, CDR2 YNFKEQ. CDR3 length: 16 amino acids. V lost 0 bases and J 0 bases, leaving 10 bases between the germline ends.

This clonotype was detected many times. The genes are TRBV20-1 and TRBJ2-3, with TRBD2 identical over 7 bases. Trimming removed 3 bases from V and 2 bases from J; junction bases left unmatched: 2. The germline V gene encodes CDR1 DFQATT and CDR2 SNEGSKA (reference sequence). The CDR3 sequence is 13 residues long. In DNA, the CDR3 is TGCAGTGCTAGTAGACTAGCCACAGATACGCAGTATTTT. The encoded protein is CSASRLATDTQYF.

This clonotype was seen ten or more times. The J gene is TRBJ2-6, the V gene TRBV9, with no clear D. V was trimmed by 0 bases and J by 1 base, leaving 14 bases between them. The CDR3 contains 18 residues. Germline lookup yields CDR1 SGDLS and CDR2 YYNGEE. DNA of the CDR3: TGTGCCAGCAGCGTAGCTTTTAACGTGCAATCTGGGGCCAACGTCCTGACTTTC. Amino acids: CASSVAFNVQSGANVLTF. The complete variable domain, with remaining parts taken from reference TRBV9 and TRBJ2-6, reads DSGVTQTPKHLITATGQRVTLRCSPRSGDLSVYWYQQSLDQGLQFLIQYYNGEERAKGNILERFSAQQFPDLHSELNLSSLELGDSALYFCASSVAFNVQSGANVLTFGAGSRLTVL.

The sample holds many counts of this clonotype. This chain connects TRBV5-1 to TRBJ1-1; 8 bases agree with TRBD1. CDR3 length equals 15 residues. V shed 3 bases, J shed 7 bases, and the junction held 11 bases outside the gene matches. CDR1 is SGHRS, CDR2 YFSETQ, per germline. The CDR3 coding sequence is TGCGCCAGCAGCTGGGACGGACAGGGAGGCGGTGAAGCTTTCTTT. Translating it yields CASSWDGQGGGEAFF.

In its sample, this clonotype was seen many times. The chain couples TRBV5-1 to TRBJ2-3, with a weak D call TRBD2 (7 bases). The CDR3 extends over 15 amino acids. CDR1 is SGHRS and CDR2 is YFSETQ in the germline V gene. The V and J ends lost 3 bases and 1 base respectively, with 12 bases between them. The chain's CDR3 is CASSSGGHGTDTQYF. The CDR3 nucleotides are TGCGCCAGCAGCTCCGGGGGGCATGGCACAGATACGCAGTATTTT. Full variable domain (outside the CDR3, taken from reference TRBV5-1 and TRBJ2-3): KAGVTQTPRYLIKTRGQQVTLSCSPISGHRSVSWYQQTPGQGLQFLFEYFSETQRNKGNFPGRFSGRQFSNSRSEMNVSTLELGDSALYLCASSSGGHGTDTQYFGPGTRLTVL.

This clonotype was picked up many times. V and J are TRBV7-7 and TRBJ2-7, with 7 bases that match TRBD1. J lost 5 bases, V lost 3 bases, and 4 bases had no gene match. The CDR3 covers 13 residues. CDR1 SSHAT and CDR2 FNYEAQ come from the germline V gene (reference sequence). The CDR3 loop reads CASSFRTGDEQYF. The CDR3 bases are TGTGCCAGCAGCTTTCGGACAGGAGACGAGCAGTACTTC.

This clonotype was seen many times. This rearrangement joins TRBV5-1 to TRBJ2-1; D may be TRBD1 (5 bases). V lost 4 bases and J lost 5, with 16 bases in between. There are 15 residues in the CDR3. Germline-derived CDR1 and CDR2 are SGHRS and YFSETQ. CDR3 DNA: TGCGCCAGCAGCCCAGGGTTGGGCCACAACAATGAGCAGTTCTTC. Protein product: CASSPGLGHNNEQFF.

In this sample, this clonotype turned up many times. V gene TRBV5-1 combines with J gene TRBJ2-7, with 8 bases identical to TRBD1. CDR3 size: 17 residues. Germline V gene data show CDR1 as SGHRS and CDR2 as YFSETQ. V shed 0 bases and J 5 bases; nucleotides not matched to a gene: 13. The CDR3 coding sequence is TGCGCCAGCAGCTTGGGTCTGACAGGACAGGGTTGGGACGAGCAGTACTTC. It translates to CASSLGLTGQGWDEQYF.

As for this clonotype: A read error is possible here, since a much larger clone lies one base away. The rearrangement joins TRBV29-1 to TRBJ2-1; D unresolved. The CDR3 is 14 amino acids. V shed 6 bases and J shed 0 bases, with 12 bases lying between them. Germline assignment: CDR1 SQVTM and CDR2 ANQGSEA. DNA for the CDR3: TGCAGCGTCCCCACGGAAACCTCCTACAATGAGCAGTTCTTC. Translated, it gives CSVPTETSYNEQFF.

This clonotype was observed many times. CDR3 protein: CASGGGTQYF. CDR3 in DNA: TGTGCTAGTGGGGGAGGGACGCAGTATTTT. The chain is built from TRBV12-5 and TRBJ2-3, with 7 positions matching TRBD2. CDR1 and CDR2 from the germline V gene are LGHNT and FRNRAP. This CDR3 region has 10 residues. The trim removed 6 bases at V and 9 bases at J, leaving 0 bases unmatched.

Concerning this clonotype itself: A much larger clone sits a single nucleotide away, making a read error possible. This chain connects TRBV7-9 to TRBJ1-1, with D hard to call. Germline CDR1 SEHNR, CDR2 FQNEAQ (reference sequence). The CDR3 length is 13 residues. CDR3 coding DNA: TGTTCCAGCAGCATACAAGCCAACACTGAAGCTTTCTTT. This gives the protein CSSSIQANTEAFF.

Ten or more counts support this clonotype. The CDR3 DNA reads as TGCAGTGCTCGCCCTGGGGGAACGAACACCGGGGAGCTGTTTTTT. This codes for CSARPGGTNTGELFF. The rearrangement uses TRBV20-1 and TRBJ2-2, with D tentatively TRBD1 or TRBD2 (5 bases each). The CDR3 has 15 amino acids. CDR1 is DFQATT, CDR2 SNEGSKA, per germline (reference sequence). Trimming removed 5 bases at V and 0 bases at J, with 13 bases between.

This clonotype was observed many times. The chain couples TRBV12-3 or TRBV12-4 to TRBJ2-2; D is undetermined. CDR3 length: 13 residues. Trimming stripped 8 bases from V and 1 base from J, with 8 bases between. The CDR3 loop reads CASRGRNTGELFF. In DNA form, the CDR3 reads TGTGCCAGCCGCGGACGGAACACCGGGGAGCTGTTTTTT.

Ten or more counts support this clonotype. The rearrangement uses TRBV5-1 and TRBJ2-7, with 11 nucleotides matching TRBD2. The CDR3 contains 15 residues. V dropped 4 bases and J dropped 3; count of bases not matched to a gene: 6. Germline V gene lookup returns CDR1 SGHRS and CDR2 YFSETQ. The CDR3: CASSGSGGAVYEQYF. CDR3 DNA sequence: TGCGCCAGCAGCGGTAGCGGGGGGGCGGTCTACGAGCAGTACTTC.

This clonotype was seen ten or more times. This chain joins TRBV12-3 or TRBV12-4 and TRBJ2-1; TRBD2 matches at 7 bases. This CDR3 is 16 amino acids long. After removal of 0 bases from V and 3 bases from J, the junction contained 5 bases not matched to a gene. The CDR3 sequence is CASSLAQRGRYNEQFF. CDR3 sequence (DNA): TGTGCCAGCAGTTTAGCGCAGCGGGGCCGCTACAATGAGCAGTTCTTC.

This clonotype was counted many times. The junction shows a germline mismatch at one end, possibly a read error. The V gene is TRBV5-1, the J gene TRBJ2-7; 7 bases line up with TRBD2. CDR3 length: 13 residues. In germline, CDR1 is SGHRS, CDR2 YFSETQ. The CDR3: CASSFGGSYEQYF. The CDR3 DNA is TGTGCCAGCAGCTTTGGCGGGAGCTACGAGCAGTACTTC.

V usage is TRBV20-1 and J usage is TRBJ2-7, with D possibly called TRBD1 or TRBD2 (5 bases each). The CDR3 is 15 amino acids. The ends were cut back, 6 bases at V and 7 bases at J, with 25 bases in the middle. Per the germline V gene, CDR1 is DFQATT and CDR2 is SNEGSKA (reference sequence). The chain's CDR3 is CSAIGLGLFPGEQYF. The DNA for the CDR3 is TGCAGTGCAATAGGGCTGGGGCTTTTCCCGGGGGAGCAGTACTTC.

V usage is TRBV11-2 and J usage is TRBJ2-3, with D perhaps given as TRBD1 or TRBD2 (6 bases each). Trimming removed 6 bases at V and 15 bases at J, with 25 bases between. This CDR3 contains 14 residues. Germline V gene sequence: CDR1 SGHAT, CDR2 FQNNGV. The CDR3 protein is CASSCRGGLVTAYF. The CDR3 nucleotides are TGTGCCAGCAGTTGTAGAGGGGGACTCGTTACGGCTTATTTT.